This record concerns one T cell receptor beta chain sequence. What it binds is not known. This sample was included in a study of a mutant IDH1 vaccine in newly diagnosed glioma. Time point defined: baseline, week 1 (first vaccination visit). The sample's treatment: pre-vaccination baseline after standard-of-care therapy. Study-level results: Apparently unrelated to pseudoprogression were changes in the top peripheral T cell clonotypes.

Assay: immunoSEQ multiplex PCR; the TCRdb copy retains only in-frame clones and omits some. This sample carries 68,000 or so clones, more than 65% of them seen once, and the ten largest clones take approximately 8.2%. This clonotype originated in a man aged 50 to 59 with glioma. Sequences were derived from PBMCs, sampled from a glioma patient treated with radiotherapy, temozolomide or both.

CDR3 region: CASSSETGDYGYTF. The CDR3 DNA is TGTGCCAGCAGCTCAGAGACAGGGGACTATGGCTACACCTTC. This chain links TRBV5-5 with TRBJ1-2, with 8 bases that match TRBD1. Germline CDR1 and CDR2: SGHKS and YYEKEE (reference sequence). The ends lost 3 bases at V and 3 bases at J; junction bases unmatched: 4. This CDR3 is built from 14 residues. The full variable domain, with the rest looked up from reference TRBV5-5 and TRBJ1-2, is DAGVTQSPTHLIKTRGQQVTLRCSPISGHKSVSWYQQVLGQGPQFIFQYYEKEERGRGNFPDRFSARQFPNYSSELNVNALLLGDSALYLCASSSETGDYGYTFGSGTRLTVV.